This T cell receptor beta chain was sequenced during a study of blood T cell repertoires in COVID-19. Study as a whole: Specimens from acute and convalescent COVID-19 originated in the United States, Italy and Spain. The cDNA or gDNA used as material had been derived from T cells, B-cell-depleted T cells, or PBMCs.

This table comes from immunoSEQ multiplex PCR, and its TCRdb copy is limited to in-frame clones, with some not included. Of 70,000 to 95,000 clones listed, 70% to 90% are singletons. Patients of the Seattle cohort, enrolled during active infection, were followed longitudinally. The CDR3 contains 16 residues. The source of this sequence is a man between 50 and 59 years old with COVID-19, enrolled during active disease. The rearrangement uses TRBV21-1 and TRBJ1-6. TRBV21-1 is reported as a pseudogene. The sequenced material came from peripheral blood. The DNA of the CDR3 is TGTGCCAGCAGCAAAAGGGGGGGCCGAATAGTTTCACCCCTCCACTTT. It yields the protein CASSKRGGRIVSPLHF.